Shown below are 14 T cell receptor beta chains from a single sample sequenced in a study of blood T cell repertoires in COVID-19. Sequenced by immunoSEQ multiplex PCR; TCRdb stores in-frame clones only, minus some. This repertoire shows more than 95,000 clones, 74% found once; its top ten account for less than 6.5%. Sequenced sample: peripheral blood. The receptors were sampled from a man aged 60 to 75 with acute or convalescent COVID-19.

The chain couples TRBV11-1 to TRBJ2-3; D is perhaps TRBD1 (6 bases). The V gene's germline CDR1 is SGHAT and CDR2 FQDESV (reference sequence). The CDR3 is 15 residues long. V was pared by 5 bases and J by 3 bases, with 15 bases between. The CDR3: CASSPRQVLTDTQYF. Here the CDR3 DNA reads TGTGCCAGCAGCCCGCGACAGGTCCTTACAGATACGCAGTATTTT.

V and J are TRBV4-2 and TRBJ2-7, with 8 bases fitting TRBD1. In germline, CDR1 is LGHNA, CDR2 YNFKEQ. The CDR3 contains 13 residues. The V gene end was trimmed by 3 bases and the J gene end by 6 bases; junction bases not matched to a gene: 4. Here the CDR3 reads CASSQTDRAEQYF. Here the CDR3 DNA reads TGTGCCAGCAGCCAGACGGACAGGGCCGAGCAGTACTTC.

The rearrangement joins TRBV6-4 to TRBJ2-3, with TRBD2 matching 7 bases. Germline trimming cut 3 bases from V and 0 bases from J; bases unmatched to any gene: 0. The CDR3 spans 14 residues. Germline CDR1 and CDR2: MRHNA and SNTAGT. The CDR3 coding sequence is TGTGCCAGCAGTGAGCGGGGGAGCACAGATACGCAGTATTTT. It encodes CASSERGSTDTQYF.

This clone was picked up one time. CDR3 sequence reads: CASSVTGNNPNYGYTF. The DNA of the CDR3 is TGTGCCAGTAGTGTTACAGGGAACAACCCTAACTATGGCTACACCTTC. The V call is TRBV19, the J call TRBJ1-2; tentative D call: TRBD1 (6 bases). The V end lost 5 bases, the J end lost 0 bases, and 16 bases lay between the germline ends. This CDR3 region has 16 residues. Germline CDR1 and CDR2: LNHDA and SQIVND (reference sequence).

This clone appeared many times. CDR3 residues: CASGKRGDRLDNEQFF. The DNA of the CDR3 is TGCGCCAGCGGCAAAAGGGGGGACAGGCTAGACAATGAGCAGTTCTTC. The J gene is TRBJ2-1, the V gene TRBV5-1; TRBD1 aligns across 8 bases. Per the germline V gene, CDR1 is SGHRS and CDR2 is YFSETQ. The CDR3 loop spans 16 amino acids. J lost 5 bases, V lost 7 bases, and 14 bases had no gene match.

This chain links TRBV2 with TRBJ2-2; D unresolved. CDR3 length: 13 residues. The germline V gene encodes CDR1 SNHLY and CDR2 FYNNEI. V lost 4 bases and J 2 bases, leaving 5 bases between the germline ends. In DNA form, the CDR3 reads TGTGCCAGCAGTGTCTTCAACACCGGGGAGCTGTTTTTT. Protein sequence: CASSVFNTGELFF. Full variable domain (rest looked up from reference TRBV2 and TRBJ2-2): EPEVTQTPSHQVTQMGQEVILRCVPISNHLYFYWYRQILGQKVEFLVSFYNNEISEKSEIFDDQFSVERPDGSNFTLKIRSTKLEDSAMYFCASSVFNTGELFFGEGSRLTVL.

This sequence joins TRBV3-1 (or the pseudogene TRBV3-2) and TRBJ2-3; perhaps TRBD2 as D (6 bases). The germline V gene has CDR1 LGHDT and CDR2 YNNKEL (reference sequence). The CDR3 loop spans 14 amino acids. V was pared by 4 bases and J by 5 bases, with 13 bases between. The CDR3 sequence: CASSRTGERDTQYF. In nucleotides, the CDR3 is TGTGCCAGCAGCCGGACGGGAGAAAGAGATACGCAGTATTTT.

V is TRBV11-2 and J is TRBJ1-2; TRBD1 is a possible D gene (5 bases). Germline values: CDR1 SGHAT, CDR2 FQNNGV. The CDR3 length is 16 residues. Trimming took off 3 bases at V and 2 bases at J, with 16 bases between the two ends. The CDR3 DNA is TGTGCCAGCAGCTTGATAGGGAATAGGGGCAACTATGGCTACACCTTC. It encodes CASSLIGNRGNYGYTF.

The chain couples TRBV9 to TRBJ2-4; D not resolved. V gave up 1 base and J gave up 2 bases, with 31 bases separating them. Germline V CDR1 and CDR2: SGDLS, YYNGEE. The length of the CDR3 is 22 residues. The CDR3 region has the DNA TGTGCCAGCAGCGTATTCATCCGAACCAGAACTACCTGGCATAAACCCAAAAACATTCAGTACTTC. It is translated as CASSVFIRTRTTWHKPKNIQYF.

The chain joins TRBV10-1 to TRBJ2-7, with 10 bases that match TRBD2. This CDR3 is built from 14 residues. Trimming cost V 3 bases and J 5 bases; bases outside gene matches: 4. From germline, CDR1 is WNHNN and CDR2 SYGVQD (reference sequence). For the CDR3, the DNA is TGCGCCAGCAGTGATAGCGGGGGGTTCCACGAGCAGTACTTC. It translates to CASSDSGGFHEQYF.

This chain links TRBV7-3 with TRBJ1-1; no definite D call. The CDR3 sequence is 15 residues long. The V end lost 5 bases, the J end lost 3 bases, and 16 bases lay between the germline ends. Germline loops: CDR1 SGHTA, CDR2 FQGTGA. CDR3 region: CASSRTGVRDTEAFF. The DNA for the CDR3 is TGTGCCAGCAGCCGAACCGGGGTTAGGGACACTGAAGCTTTCTTT.

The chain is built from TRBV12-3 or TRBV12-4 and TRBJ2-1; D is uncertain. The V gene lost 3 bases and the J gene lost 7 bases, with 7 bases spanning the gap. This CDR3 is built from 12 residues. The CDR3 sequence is CASSFIRNEQFF. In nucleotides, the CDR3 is TGTGCCAGCAGTTTTATCAGGAATGAGCAGTTCTTC.

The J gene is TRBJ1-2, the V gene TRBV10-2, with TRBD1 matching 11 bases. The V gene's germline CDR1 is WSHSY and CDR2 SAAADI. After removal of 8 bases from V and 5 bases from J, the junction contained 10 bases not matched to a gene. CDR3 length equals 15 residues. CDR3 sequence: CASQTPGQGVYGYTF. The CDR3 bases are TGCGCCAGCCAGACCCCGGGACAGGGGGTTTATGGCTACACCTTC.

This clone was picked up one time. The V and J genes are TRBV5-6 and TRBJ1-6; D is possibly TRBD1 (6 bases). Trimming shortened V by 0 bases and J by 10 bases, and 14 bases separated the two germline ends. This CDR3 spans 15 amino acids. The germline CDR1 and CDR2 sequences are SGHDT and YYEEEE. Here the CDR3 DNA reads TGTGCCAGCAGCTTGGTACAGGGCGTTGAATCACCCCTCCACTTT. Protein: CASSLVQGVESPLHF. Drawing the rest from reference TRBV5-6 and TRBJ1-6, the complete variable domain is DAGVTQSPTHLIKTRGQQVTLRCSPKSGHDTVSWYQQALGQGPQFIFQYYEEEERQRGNFPDRFSGHQFPNYSSELNVNALLLGDSALYLCASSLVQGVESPLHFGNGTRLTVT.